The 18 T cell receptor beta chains below were found in one sample sequenced in a study of T cells after yellow fever vaccination. A single record per CDR3 protein comes from TCRdb applying MiXCR to the 5' RACE reads. The sample has approximately 110,000 distinct CDR3 sequences; 6% to 8% are singletons. Sequenced material: CD4+ T cells sorted from PBMCs, taken approximately 11 days after the first yellow fever vaccination. These receptors all come from a young man who received the YFV17D yellow fever vaccine.

This clonotype was counted at least ten times. The J gene is TRBJ1-6, the V gene TRBV20-1; D not resolved. Germline V gene data show CDR1 as DFQATT and CDR2 as SNEGSKA (reference sequence). This CDR3 is built from 12 residues. The V end was cut by 3 bases, the J end by 9 bases, with 9 bases between. In DNA form, the CDR3 reads TGCAGTGCTAGGGGGAATAGTTCACCCCTCCACTTT. Amino acids: CSARGNSSPLHF.

Only a few counts were recorded for this clonotype. The chain combines TRBV20-1 with TRBJ1-4, with D possibly matching TRBD1 (5 bases). Germline-derived CDR1 and CDR2 are DFQATT and SNEGSKA (reference sequence). V was shortened by 5 bases and J by 5 bases, with 12 bases between the two germline ends. The CDR3 totals 13 residues. The chain's CDR3 is CSAPGGGNEKLFF. The CDR3, as DNA: TGCAGTGCTCCGGGCGGGGGAAATGAAAAACTGTTTTTT.

This clonotype has ten or more counts. The chain is built from TRBV19 and TRBJ2-1; 7 nucleotides agree with TRBD1. V trimming: 5 bases; J trimming: 4 bases; junction bases outside the gene matches: 5. The CDR3 is made up of 14 amino acids. CDR1 is LNHDA, CDR2 SQIVND, per germline (reference sequence). The CDR3 reads CASSPWTGYNEQFF. As DNA, the CDR3 is TGTGCCAGTAGTCCCTGGACAGGATACAATGAGCAGTTCTTC. Supplemented by reference TRBV19 and TRBJ2-1, the full variable domain reads DGGITQSPKYLFRKEGQNVTLSCEQNLNHDAMYWYRQDPGQGLRLIYYSQIVNDFQKGDIAEGYSVSREKKESFPLTVTSAQKNPTAFYLCASSPWTGYNEQFFGPGTRLTVL.

Many counts were recorded for this clonotype. The V and J genes are TRBV29-1 and TRBJ2-7, with D possibly TRBD2 on 5 matching bases. The CDR3 consists of 12 residues. V was clipped by 0 bases and J by 4 bases, with 7 bases between them. Germline-derived CDR1 and CDR2 are SQVTM and ANQGSEA. CDR3 in DNA: TGCAGCGTTGAAGATCTAGCTTACGAGCAGTACTTC. This gives the protein CSVEDLAYEQYF.

V and J are TRBV7-9 and TRBJ2-3; D tentatively fits TRBD1 or TRBD2 (6 bases each). Germline lookup yields CDR1 SEHNR and CDR2 FQNEAQ (reference sequence). This CDR3 contains 15 residues. V shed 1 base and J shed 6 bases, with 14 bases lying between them. CDR3: CASSLVGGPGDTQYF. As DNA, the CDR3 is TGTGCCAGCAGCTTAGTTGGGGGGCCCGGGGATACGCAGTATTTT.

This clonotype has a count of ten or more. The chain employs TRBV6-2 or TRBV6-3 and TRBJ2-3, with unresolved D. Germline-derived CDR1 and CDR2 are MNHEY and SVGEGT. The CDR3 has 13 amino acids. V lost 2 bases to trimming and J lost 0 bases, with 3 bases between them. This CDR3 reads CASSYRSTDTQYF. The CDR3, as DNA: TGTGCCAGCAGTTACAGGAGCACAGATACGCAGTATTTT.

This clonotype was observed a few times. This chain connects TRBV7-9 to TRBJ2-5; the match to TRBD2 covers 10 bases. CDR1 is SEHNR and CDR2 is FQNEAQ in the germline V gene (reference sequence). The CDR3 is 17 amino acids. The V and J ends lost 3 bases and 4 bases, in that order; junction bases with no gene match: 11. The CDR3 DNA follows: TGTGCCAGCAGCTTTGAGTGGGAAGCGGGGGGGCGAGAGACCCAGTACTTC. Encoded protein: CASSFEWEAGGRETQYF.

This clonotype was observed many times. This sequence joins TRBV9 and TRBJ2-3, with D perhaps matching TRBD2 (6 bases). Trimming left V 3 bases short and J 0 bases short, with 17 bases between. The CDR3 contains 17 residues. The germline gives CDR1 SGDLS, CDR2 YYNGEE. The CDR3 DNA reads as TGTGCCAGCAGCGCGCTAAGCCCGGGACTCAGCACAGATACGCAGTATTTT. Its protein is CASSALSPGLSTDTQYF. Variable domain in full (rest from reference TRBV9 and TRBJ2-3): DSGVTQTPKHLITATGQRVTLRCSPRSGDLSVYWYQQSLDQGLQFLIQYYNGEERAKGNILERFSAQQFPDLHSELNLSSLELGDSALYFCASSALSPGLSTDTQYFGPGTRLTVL.

This clonotype has ten or more counts. This chain links TRBV28 with TRBJ2-2; a weak D match, TRBD2 (6 bases). Per germline, CDR1 MDHEN and CDR2 SYDVKM. The length of the CDR3 is 16 residues. V gave up 4 bases and J gave up 6 bases, with 18 bases separating them. CDR3 residues: CASSSPPGEAAGELFF. For the CDR3, the DNA is TGTGCCAGCAGTTCCCCTCCGGGGGAAGCCGCCGGGGAGCTGTTTTTT.

This clonotype was seen many times. A junction boundary mismatches the germline segment, possibly from a read error. The genes are TRBV24-1 and TRBJ1-1, with TRBD1 matching over 7 bases. The CDR3 runs 13 residues. CDR1 KGHDR and CDR2 SFDVKD come from the germline V gene. The CDR3 sequence is CATRDRDYTEAFF. Written as DNA, the CDR3 is TGTGCCACCCGTGACAGGGACTACACTGAAGCTTTCTTT.

V gene TRBV15 combines with J gene TRBJ1-5; D unresolved. The ends were cut back, 0 bases at V and 7 bases at J, with 7 bases in the middle. The CDR3 has 13 residues. The germline CDR1 and CDR2 sequences are LNHNV and YYDKDF (reference sequence). CDR3 sequence reads: CATSREEEQPQHF. The CDR3 coding sequence is TGTGCCACCAGCAGAGAAGAGGAACAGCCCCAGCATTTT.

This clonotype has a count of ten or more. The V and J genes are TRBV28 and TRBJ1-5; 7 bases agree with TRBD1. Germline lookup yields CDR1 MDHEN and CDR2 SYDVKM. CDR3 length equals 18 residues. J gave up 0 bases and V 7 bases, and 15 bases lay outside the gene matches. CDR3 protein: CASNPYPDRRYSNQPQHF. In DNA form, the CDR3 reads TGTGCCAGCAATCCTTACCCGGACAGGAGATATAGCAATCAGCCCCAGCATTTT.

This clonotype was recorded at least ten times. CDR3 sequence: CASSLEGNIQYF. The CDR3 nucleotides read TGCGCCAGCAGCTTGGAAGGAAACATTCAGTACTTC. This sequence joins TRBV5-1 and TRBJ2-4; D call uncertain. This CDR3 is built from 12 residues. Germline CDR1 is SGHRS and CDR2 is YFSETQ. V was pared by 0 bases and J by 6 bases, with 4 bases between.

This clonotype was detected ten times or more. The chain links TRBV5-1 to TRBJ2-6; no clear D gene. V was cut by 4 bases and J by 0 bases, with 8 bases left in between. Per germline, CDR1 SGHRS and CDR2 YFSETQ. The CDR3 contains 15 residues. The CDR3 region has the DNA TGCGCCAGCAGCCCTCTGGGCTCTGGGGCCAACGTCCTGACTTTC. Its protein product is CASSPLGSGANVLTF.

This clonotype was seen a handful of times. This chain links TRBV4-3 with TRBJ1-5; a weak D match, TRBD1 (5 bases). The germline V and J ends were trimmed by 0 bases and 7 bases, with 22 bases remaining between them. Germline V gives CDR1 LGHNA, CDR2 YSLEER. The CDR3 has 18 amino acids. CDR3 sequence reads: CASSQDPYPGPKAQPQHF. In DNA, the CDR3 is TGCGCCAGCAGCCAAGATCCGTACCCGGGGCCCAAAGCCCAGCCCCAGCATTTT.

The chain employs TRBV2 and TRBJ2-3; the D gene could be TRBD1 or TRBD2 (6 bases each). Looked up from germline, CDR1 is SNHLY and CDR2 is FYNNEI. V gave up 3 bases and J gave up 7 bases, with 14 bases separating them. The CDR3 covers 14 residues. CDR3 coding DNA: TGTGCCAGCAGTGACACGGGGGCGGTAAATACGCAGTATTTT. It codes for CASSDTGAVNTQYF.

The table lists this clonotype with many counts. J is TRBJ2-7 and V is TRBV27; the match to TRBD1 covers 12 bases. Per the germline V gene, CDR1 is MNHEY and CDR2 is SMNVEV (reference sequence). V lost 1 base to trimming and J lost 7 bases; unmatched junction nucleotides: 5. The CDR3 has 15 amino acids. CDR3 residues: CASSLFGTGGAEQYF. As DNA, the CDR3 is TGTGCCAGCAGTTTATTCGGGACAGGGGGCGCAGAGCAGTACTTC.

This clonotype was counted many times. The rearrangement joins TRBV5-5 to TRBJ1-2; D is unclear. The V and J ends lost 4 bases and 1 base respectively, with 17 bases between them. Germline V gene data show CDR1 as SGHKS and CDR2 as YYEKEE (reference sequence). CDR3 size: 16 residues. The CDR3 coding sequence is TGTGCCAGCAGCGGCCCCGGGAGGAGTCATAACTATGGCTACACCTTC. Translated: CASSGPGRSHNYGYTF.